One sample yielded the 15 T cell receptor beta chains listed below, sequenced in a study of blood T cell repertoires in COVID-19. TCRdb's copy holds only in-frame clones and misses some; the assay was immunoSEQ multiplex PCR. Altogether about 100,000 clones are present, 65% to 75% being singletons, with the ten largest covering less than 6.5%. The material sequenced was peripheral blood. The receptors originated from an older man with acute or convalescent COVID-19.

V is TRBV27 and J is TRBJ1-1; possibly TRBD1 for D (6 bases). Germline CDR1 reads MNHEY; CDR2 reads SMNVEV (reference sequence). The CDR3 spans 12 residues. Trimming took 5 bases from V and 4 from J, leaving 8 bases between them. The DNA of the CDR3 is TGTGCCAGCAGTAAAGGGGGCACTGAAGCTTTCTTT. It encodes CASSKGGTEAFF.

V usage is TRBV5-8 and J usage is TRBJ2-1; 8 bases agree with TRBD2. In germline, CDR1 is SGHTS, CDR2 YDEGEE. V lost 3 bases and J lost 5; bases outside the gene matches: 13. This CDR3 is built from 17 residues. This CDR3 is CASSSGRSSGKNNEQFF. The CDR3 DNA reads TGTGCCAGCAGCTCGGGTAGGAGTAGCGGGAAGAACAATGAGCAGTTCTTC.

The rearrangement links TRBV6-5 to TRBJ1-5, with TRBD1 as a possible D gene (6 bases). The CDR3 is made up of 14 amino acids. CDR1 is MNHEY, CDR2 SVGAGI, per germline. V was trimmed by 5 bases and J by 0 bases, leaving 8 bases between them. The CDR3 protein is CASSTGNSNQPQHF. CDR3 nucleotide sequence: TGTGCCAGCAGTACAGGGAATAGCAATCAGCCCCAGCATTTT.

The CDR3 DNA follows: TGTGCCAGCAGCCCCGATTCGCGGGAAAAACTGTTTTTT. It codes for CASSPDSREKLFF. The chain couples TRBV9 to TRBJ1-4; the D is unclear. Trimming stripped 4 bases from V and 8 bases from J, with 12 bases between. This CDR3 region has 13 residues. Germline-derived CDR1 and CDR2 are SGDLS and YYNGEE. Supplemented by reference TRBV9 and TRBJ1-4, the full variable domain reads DSGVTQTPKHLITATGQRVTLRCSPRSGDLSVYWYQQSLDQGLQFLIQYYNGEERAKGNILERFSAQQFPDLHSELNLSSLELGDSALYFCASSPDSREKLFFGSGTQLSVL.

The table lists this clone with a count of one. Other DNA sequences in the same sample also yield this CDR3. The rearrangement uses TRBV7-2 and TRBJ2-1; D might be TRBD2 (5 bases). Germline V lookup: CDR1 SGHTA, CDR2 FQGNSA. The CDR3 has 13 amino acids. V lost 5 bases, J lost 7 bases, and 12 bases lay in between. The CDR3 reads CASSPHPGNEQFF. For the CDR3, the DNA is TGTGCCAGCAGCCCGCACCCGGGGAATGAGCAGTTCTTC.

This rearrangement joins TRBV6-5 to TRBJ2-2; D remains ambiguous. The CDR3 consists of 11 residues. Germline V lookup: CDR1 MNHEY, CDR2 SVGAGI. V shed 6 bases and J shed 8 bases, with 7 bases lying between them. The CDR3 DNA is TGTGCCAGCAGGCAACAGGGGGAGCTGTTTTTT. This translates into CASRQQGELFF.

J is TRBJ1-2 and V is TRBV18; TRBD1 matches 8 bases. The V and J ends lost 4 bases and 7 bases, in that order; junction bases with no gene match: 5. Germline V gene sequence: CDR1 KGHSH, CDR2 LQKENI. This CDR3 comprises 13 residues. The CDR3 protein is CASSQTGESGYTF. The CDR3, as DNA: TGTGCCAGCTCACAGACAGGGGAGAGTGGCTACACCTTC.

V usage is TRBV28 and J usage is TRBJ1-1; weak D call: TRBD1 (5 bases). Trimming took 2 bases from V and 4 from J, leaving 11 bases between them. The CDR3 is made up of 14 amino acids. CDR1 and CDR2 from the germline V gene are MDHEN and SYDVKM. DNA of the CDR3: TGTGCCAGCAGTTTAACCGACAGTCTCACTGAAGCTTTCTTT. It is translated as CASSLTDSLTEAFF.

V gene TRBV7-9 combines with J gene TRBJ1-3; no clear D gene. The CDR3 sequence is 14 residues long. Germline-derived CDR1 and CDR2 are SEHNR and FQNEAQ (reference sequence). V lost 6 bases and J lost 1, with 10 bases in between. The CDR3 loop reads CASSIQLSGNTIYF. The DNA for the CDR3 is TGTGCCAGCAGTATACAGCTATCTGGAAACACCATATATTTT.

The chain uses TRBV30 and TRBJ2-5; D gene unclear. Trimming took 2 bases from V and 4 from J, leaving 11 bases between them. Germline V gene data show CDR1 as GTSNPN and CDR2 as SVGIG (reference sequence). CDR3 length equals 13 residues. CDR3 amino acids: CAWSPVSLETQYF. CDR3 nucleotides: TGTGCCTGGAGTCCCGTGAGTCTAGAGACCCAGTACTTC.

V usage is TRBV28 and J usage is TRBJ2-7, with a weak D call TRBD1 (6 bases). The CDR3 is made up of 15 amino acids. V was clipped by 7 bases and J by 1 base, with 17 bases between them. Germline CDR1 MDHEN, CDR2 SYDVKM. The CDR3 DNA is TGTGCCAGCAACCCTCAGGGGCTGAATTCCTACGAGCAGTACTTC. Translation: CASNPQGLNSYEQYF.

The chain recombines TRBV28 with TRBJ1-1; D is perhaps TRBD1 (6 bases). V was clipped by 7 bases and J by 7 bases, with 19 bases between them. Germline loops: CDR1 MDHEN, CDR2 SYDVKM. This CDR3 contains 14 residues. The CDR3 coding sequence is TGTGCCAGCATTCTGGGGGGGGCGCCCGGTGAAGCTTTCTTT. It specifies CASILGGAPGEAFF.

The chain links TRBV7-2 to TRBJ2-5, with 7 bases identical to TRBD2. The CDR3 length is 14 residues. The germline V gene has CDR1 SGHTA and CDR2 FQGNSA. The V gene end was trimmed by 2 bases and the J gene end by 5 bases; junction bases not matched to a gene: 5. CDR3 protein: CASSLQLAWETQYF. CDR3 coding DNA: TGTGCCAGCAGCTTACAACTAGCGTGGGAGACCCAGTACTTC.

J is TRBJ1-3 and V is TRBV6-1; the match to TRBD1 covers 8 bases. Trimming at V came to 2 bases and at J to 7 bases, leaving 7 bases not matched to a gene. Germline V gene data show CDR1 as MNHNS and CDR2 as SASEGT. The CDR3 has 15 amino acids. CDR3 nucleotide sequence: TGTGCCAGCAGTGAATGGCAGGGGGCTGTTAACACCATATATTTT. The encoded protein is CASSEWQGAVNTIYF.

CDR3 region: CASSVLGGTEAFF. The CDR3 DNA reads as TGTGCCAGCAGCGTACTTGGCGGCACTGAAGCTTTCTTT. The chain recombines TRBV9 with TRBJ1-1; no reliable D call. CDR1 is SGDLS, CDR2 YYNGEE, per germline. Trimming stripped 1 base from V and 4 bases from J, with 8 bases between. The CDR3 runs 13 residues.